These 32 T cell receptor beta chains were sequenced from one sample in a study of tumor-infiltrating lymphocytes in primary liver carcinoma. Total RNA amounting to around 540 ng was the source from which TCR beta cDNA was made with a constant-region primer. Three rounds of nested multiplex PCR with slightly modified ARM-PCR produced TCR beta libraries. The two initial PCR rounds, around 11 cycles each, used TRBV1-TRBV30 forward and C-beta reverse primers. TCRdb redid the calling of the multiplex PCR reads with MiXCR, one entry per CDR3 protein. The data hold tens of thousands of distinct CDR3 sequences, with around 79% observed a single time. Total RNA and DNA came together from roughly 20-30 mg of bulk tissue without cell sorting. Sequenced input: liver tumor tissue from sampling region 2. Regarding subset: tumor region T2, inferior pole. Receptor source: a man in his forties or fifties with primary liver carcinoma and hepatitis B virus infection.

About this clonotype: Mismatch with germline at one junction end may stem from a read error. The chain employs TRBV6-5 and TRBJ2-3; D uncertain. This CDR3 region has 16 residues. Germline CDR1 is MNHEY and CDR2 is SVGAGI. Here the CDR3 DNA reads TGTGCGAGCAGTTACCACTACGGCAGCCGCACAGATACGCAGTATTTT. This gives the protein CASSYHYGSRTDTQYF.

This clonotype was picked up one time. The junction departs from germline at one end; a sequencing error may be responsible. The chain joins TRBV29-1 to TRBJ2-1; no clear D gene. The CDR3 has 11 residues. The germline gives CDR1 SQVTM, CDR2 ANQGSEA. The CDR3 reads CSVEGLNEHFF. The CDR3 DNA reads TGCAGCGTTGAAGGTCTTAATGAGCATTTCTTC.

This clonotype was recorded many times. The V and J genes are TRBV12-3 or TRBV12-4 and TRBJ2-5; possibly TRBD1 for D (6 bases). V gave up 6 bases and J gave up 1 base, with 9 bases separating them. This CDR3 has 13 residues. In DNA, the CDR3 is TGTGCCAGCAGCCGGGACACCCAAGAGACCCAGTACTTC. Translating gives CASSRDTQETQYF.

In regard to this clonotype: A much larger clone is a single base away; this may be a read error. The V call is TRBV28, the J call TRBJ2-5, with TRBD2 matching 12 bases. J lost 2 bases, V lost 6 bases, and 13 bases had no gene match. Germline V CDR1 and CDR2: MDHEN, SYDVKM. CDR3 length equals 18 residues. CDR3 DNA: TGTGCCAGCAGACTAGCTAGCGGGAGGGGTCGGAGGCAAGAGACCCAGTACTTC. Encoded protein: CASRLASGRGRRQETQYF.

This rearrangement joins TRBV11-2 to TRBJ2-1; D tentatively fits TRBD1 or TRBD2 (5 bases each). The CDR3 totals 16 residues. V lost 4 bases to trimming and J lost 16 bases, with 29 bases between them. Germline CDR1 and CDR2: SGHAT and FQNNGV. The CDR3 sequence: CASSSRPNRRIYEYFF. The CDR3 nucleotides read TGTGCCAGCAGCTCGCGCCCCAACAGGAGGATCTATGAGTACTTCTTC.

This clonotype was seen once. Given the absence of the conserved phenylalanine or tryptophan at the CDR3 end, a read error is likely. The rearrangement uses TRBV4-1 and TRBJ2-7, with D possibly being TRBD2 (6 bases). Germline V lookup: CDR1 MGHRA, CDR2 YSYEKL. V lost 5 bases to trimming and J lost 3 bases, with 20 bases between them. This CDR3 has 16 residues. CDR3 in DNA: TGCGCCAGCAGCTTAGTTAGTACGGGAGTCGGCTACGAGCAGTACTCC. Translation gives CASSLVSTGVGYEQYS.

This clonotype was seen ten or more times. In DNA, the CDR3 is TGTGCCAGCAGTTACTTGCGGGAGAAGTTTAGGTACAATGAGCAGTTCTTC. This gives the protein CASSYLREKFRYNEQFF. The chain uses TRBV6-2 or TRBV6-3 and TRBJ2-1, with 7 bases aligning to TRBD2. Germline V gene lookup returns CDR1 MNHEY and CDR2 SVGEGT. The junction had 10 bases not matched to a gene; V was cut back by 1 base and J by 4 bases. The CDR3 extends over 17 amino acids.

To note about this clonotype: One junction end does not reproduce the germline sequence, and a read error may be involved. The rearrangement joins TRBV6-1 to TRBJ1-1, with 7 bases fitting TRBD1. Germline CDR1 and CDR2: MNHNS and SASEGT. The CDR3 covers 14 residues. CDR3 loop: CASSELSRGDEALF. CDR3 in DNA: TGTGCCAGCAGTGAATTGAGCAGGGGGGATGAAGCTCTCTTT.

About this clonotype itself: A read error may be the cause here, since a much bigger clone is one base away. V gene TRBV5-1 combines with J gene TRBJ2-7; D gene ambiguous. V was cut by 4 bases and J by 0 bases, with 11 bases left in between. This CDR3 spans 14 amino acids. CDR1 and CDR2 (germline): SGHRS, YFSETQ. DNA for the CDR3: TGCGCCAGCAGCCCTGAGACACCCTCCTACGAGCAGTACTTC. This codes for CASSPETPSYEQYF.

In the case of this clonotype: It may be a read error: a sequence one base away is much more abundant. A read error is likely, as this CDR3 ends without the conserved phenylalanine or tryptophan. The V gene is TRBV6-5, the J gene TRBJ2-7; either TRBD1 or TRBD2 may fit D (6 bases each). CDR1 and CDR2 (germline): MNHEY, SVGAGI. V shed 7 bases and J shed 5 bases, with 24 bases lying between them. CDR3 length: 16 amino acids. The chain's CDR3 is CASTSLGAGGWHEQYY. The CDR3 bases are TGTGCCAGCACCTCCCTCGGGGCCGGGGGCTGGCACGAGCAGTACTAC.

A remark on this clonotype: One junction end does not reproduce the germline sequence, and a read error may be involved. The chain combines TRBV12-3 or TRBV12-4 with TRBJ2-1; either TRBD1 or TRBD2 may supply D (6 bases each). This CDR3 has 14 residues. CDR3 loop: CTSSTLTGAHEQFF. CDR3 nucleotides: TGTACCAGCAGCACCCTTACGGGGGCACATGAGCAGTTCTTC.

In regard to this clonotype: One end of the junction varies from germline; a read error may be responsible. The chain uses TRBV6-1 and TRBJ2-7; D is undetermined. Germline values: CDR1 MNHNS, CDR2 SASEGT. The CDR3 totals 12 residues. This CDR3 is CVSSNGSYEQYF. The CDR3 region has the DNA TGTGTCAGCAGTAACGGATCCTACGAGCAGTACTTC.

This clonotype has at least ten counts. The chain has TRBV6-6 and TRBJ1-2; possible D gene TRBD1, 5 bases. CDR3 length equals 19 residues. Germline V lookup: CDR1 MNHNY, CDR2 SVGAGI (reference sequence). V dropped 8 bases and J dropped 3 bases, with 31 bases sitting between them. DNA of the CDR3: TGTGCCAGCTTCTCCTCGCGGTGGGACTCCGGCTTCGATTACTATGGCTACACCTTC. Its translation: CASFSSRWDSGFDYYGYTF.

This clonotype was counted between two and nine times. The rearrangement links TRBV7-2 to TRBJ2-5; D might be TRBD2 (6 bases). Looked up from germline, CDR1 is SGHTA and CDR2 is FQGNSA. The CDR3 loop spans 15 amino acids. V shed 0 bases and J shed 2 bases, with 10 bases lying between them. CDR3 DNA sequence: TGTGCCAGCAGCTTAGCGTCGGGGGTTCAAGAGACCCAGTACTTC. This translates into CASSLASGVQETQYF.

In DNA, the CDR3 is TGCAGCGTTGAAGCCCGGACAGGAACCCCCCCATACGAGCAGTACTTC. This encodes CSVEARTGTPPYEQYF. This rearrangement joins TRBV29-1 to TRBJ2-7, with 7 bases that match TRBD1. V shed 1 base, J shed 4 bases, and the junction held 13 bases outside the gene matches. Per the germline V gene, CDR1 is SQVTM and CDR2 is ANQGSEA. This CDR3 region has 16 residues.

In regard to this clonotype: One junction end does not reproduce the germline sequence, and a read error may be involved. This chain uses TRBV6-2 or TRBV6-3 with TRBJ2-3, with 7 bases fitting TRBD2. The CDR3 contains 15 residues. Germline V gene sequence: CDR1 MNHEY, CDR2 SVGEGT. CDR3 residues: CANSPETSSTDTQYF. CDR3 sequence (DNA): TGTGCCAACAGTCCTGAGACTAGCAGCACAGATACGCAGTATTTT.

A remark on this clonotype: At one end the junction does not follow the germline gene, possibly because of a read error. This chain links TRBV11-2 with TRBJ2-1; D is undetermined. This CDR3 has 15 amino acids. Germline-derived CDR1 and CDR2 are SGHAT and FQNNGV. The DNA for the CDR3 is TGTGCCAACAGCTTACTCCTACAGTCCTACAGTGAGCAGTTCTTC. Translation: CANSLLLQSYSEQFF.

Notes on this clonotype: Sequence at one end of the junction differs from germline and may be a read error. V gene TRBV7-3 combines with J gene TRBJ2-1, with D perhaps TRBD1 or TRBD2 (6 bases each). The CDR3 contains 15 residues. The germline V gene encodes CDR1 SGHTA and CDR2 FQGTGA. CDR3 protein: CGSSPKGGTYDEQFF. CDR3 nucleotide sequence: TGTGGCAGCAGCCCCAAAGGGGGGACCTACGATGAGCAGTTCTTC.

Here the CDR3 DNA reads TGTGCCAGTGGTCGAGGGGGACTAGCGCCCTACGAGCAGTACTTC. It is translated as CASGRGGLAPYEQYF. The chain has TRBV2 and TRBJ2-7; 10 nucleotides align to TRBD2. The CDR3 is 15 amino acids. Germline V gene data show CDR1 as SNHLY and CDR2 as FYNNEI. V shed 9 bases and J 2 bases; nucleotides not matched to a gene: 10.

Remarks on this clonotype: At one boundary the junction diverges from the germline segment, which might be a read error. Here the CDR3 DNA reads TGTGTCAGCGCGACGACAGGGGCCAGGGAGCTGTTTTTT. This sequence encodes CVSATTGARELFF. This chain connects TRBV14 to TRBJ2-2, with 8 bases identical to TRBD1. This CDR3 spans 13 amino acids. CDR1 is SGHDN, CDR2 FVKESK, per germline. Full variable domain (missing parts from reference TRBV14 and TRBJ2-2): EAGVTQFPSHSVIEKGQTVTLRCDPISGHDNLYWYRRVMGKEIKFLLHFVKESKQDESGMPNNRFLAERTGGTYSTLKVQPAELEDSGVYFCVSATTGARELFFGEGSRLTVL.

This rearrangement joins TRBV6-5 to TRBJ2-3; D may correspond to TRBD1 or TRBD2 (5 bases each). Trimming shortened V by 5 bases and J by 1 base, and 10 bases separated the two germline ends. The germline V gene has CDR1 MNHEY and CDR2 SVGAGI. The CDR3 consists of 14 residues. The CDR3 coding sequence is TGTGCCAGCAGTCGGGGACGGGGCACAGATACGCAGTATTTT. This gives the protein CASSRGRGTDTQYF.

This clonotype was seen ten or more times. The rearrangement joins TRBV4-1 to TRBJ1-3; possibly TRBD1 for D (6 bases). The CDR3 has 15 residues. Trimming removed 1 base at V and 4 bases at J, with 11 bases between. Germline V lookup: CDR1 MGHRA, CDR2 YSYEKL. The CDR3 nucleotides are TGCGCCAGCAGCCAAGCGTGGACAGCCGGAAACACCATATATTTT. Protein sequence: CASSQAWTAGNTIYF.

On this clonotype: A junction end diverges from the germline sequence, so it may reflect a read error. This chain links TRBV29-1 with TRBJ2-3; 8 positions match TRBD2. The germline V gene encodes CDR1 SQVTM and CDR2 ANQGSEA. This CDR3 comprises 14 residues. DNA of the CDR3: TGCAGCGTTGATGACGGGAGGGCAGGAGATACACAGTGTTTT. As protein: CSVDDGRAGDTQCF.

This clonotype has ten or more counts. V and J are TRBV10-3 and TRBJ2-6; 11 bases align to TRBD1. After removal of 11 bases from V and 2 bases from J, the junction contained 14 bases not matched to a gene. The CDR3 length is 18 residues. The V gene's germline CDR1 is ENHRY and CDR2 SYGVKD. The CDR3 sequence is CASKSTGTGGTGANVLTF. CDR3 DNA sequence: TGTGCCTCAAAGTCTACCGGGACAGGGGGTACTGGGGCCAACGTCCTGACTTTC.

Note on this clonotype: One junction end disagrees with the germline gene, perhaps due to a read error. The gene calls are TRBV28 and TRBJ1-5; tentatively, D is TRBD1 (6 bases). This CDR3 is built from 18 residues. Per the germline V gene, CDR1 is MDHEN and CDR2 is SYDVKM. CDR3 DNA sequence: TGTGCCAGCAGTCTTGACCGGGACATTGAGATGGGCAATCAGTCCCAGCATTTT. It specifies CASSLDRDIEMGNQSQHF.

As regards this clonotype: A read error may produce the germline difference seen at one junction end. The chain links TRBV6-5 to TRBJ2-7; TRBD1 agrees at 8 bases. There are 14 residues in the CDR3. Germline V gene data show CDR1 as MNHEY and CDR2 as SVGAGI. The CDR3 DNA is TGTACCAGCAGTTACTCCGGACAGGGTGGAGAACAGTACTTC. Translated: CTSSYSGQGGEQYF.

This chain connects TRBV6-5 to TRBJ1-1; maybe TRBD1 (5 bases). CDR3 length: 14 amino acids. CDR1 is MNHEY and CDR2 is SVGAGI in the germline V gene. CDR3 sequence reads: CGCSYGGVNTEAFF. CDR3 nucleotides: TGTGGCTGCAGTTACGGAGGGGTGAACACTGAAGCTTTCTTT.

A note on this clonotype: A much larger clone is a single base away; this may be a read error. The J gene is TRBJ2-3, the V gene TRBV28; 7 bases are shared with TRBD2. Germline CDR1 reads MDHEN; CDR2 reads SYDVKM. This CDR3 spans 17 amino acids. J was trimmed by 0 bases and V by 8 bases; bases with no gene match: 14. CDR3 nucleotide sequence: TGTGCCAGCTGTTGGGTCGGGGGGTCGGGGAGCACAGATACGCAGTATTTT. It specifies CASCWVGGSGSTDTQYF.

The CDR3: CATRYGDIGELFF. CDR3 bases: TGCGCCACCCGATACGGGGACATCGGGGAGCTGTTTTTT. The rearrangement joins TRBV10-1 to TRBJ2-2, with D possibly being TRBD1 (6 bases). The CDR3 length is 13 residues. With 10 bases removed from V and 7 bases from J, the gap between germline ends came to 16 bases. Germline lookup yields CDR1 WNHNN and CDR2 SYGVQD (reference sequence).

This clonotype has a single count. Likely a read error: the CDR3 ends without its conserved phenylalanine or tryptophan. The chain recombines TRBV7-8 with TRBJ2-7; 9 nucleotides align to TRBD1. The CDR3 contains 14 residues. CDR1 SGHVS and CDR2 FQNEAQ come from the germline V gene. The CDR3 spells CASSLGHRDRDQYL. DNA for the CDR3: TGTGCGAGCAGCTTAGGGCACAGGGACAGGGACCAGTACTTA.

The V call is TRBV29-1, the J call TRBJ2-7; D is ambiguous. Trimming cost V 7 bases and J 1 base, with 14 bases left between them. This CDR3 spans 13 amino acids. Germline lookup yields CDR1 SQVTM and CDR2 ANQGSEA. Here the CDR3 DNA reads TGCAGCGAGGATGGGCCCCCGTCCTACGAGCAGTACTTC. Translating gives CSEDGPPSYEQYF.

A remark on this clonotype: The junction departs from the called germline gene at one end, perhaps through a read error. The chain's CDR3 is CAIRLGQGTYTEQFF. Here the CDR3 DNA reads TGTGCCATCAGATTAGGACAGGGGACCTACACTGAGCAGTTCTTC. The J gene is TRBJ2-1, the V gene TRBV10-3; 9 bases match TRBD1. Germline V gene data show CDR1 as ENHRY and CDR2 as SYGVKD. The CDR3 has 15 amino acids.